This T cell receptor beta chain was observed in a study of T cell responses to AZD1222 COVID-19 vaccine. The data were produced by immunoSEQ multiplex PCR, yet TCRdb's version contains in-frame clones alone and is incomplete. The sample lists more than 150,000 clones; approximately 90% were seen once. The TCR comes from an adult who received the AZD1222 COVID-19 vaccine. The source material was peripheral blood, sampled 28 days after the second AZD1222 dose.

The CDR3 DNA reads TGCGCCAGCAGCTTGGAGAAAGAGACCCAGTACTTC. This translates into CASSLEKETQYF. V gene TRBV5-1 combines with J gene TRBJ2-5; D not certain. The V gene's germline CDR1 is SGHRS and CDR2 YFSETQ. The CDR3 runs 12 residues. V was pared by 0 bases and J by 3 bases, with 3 bases between.